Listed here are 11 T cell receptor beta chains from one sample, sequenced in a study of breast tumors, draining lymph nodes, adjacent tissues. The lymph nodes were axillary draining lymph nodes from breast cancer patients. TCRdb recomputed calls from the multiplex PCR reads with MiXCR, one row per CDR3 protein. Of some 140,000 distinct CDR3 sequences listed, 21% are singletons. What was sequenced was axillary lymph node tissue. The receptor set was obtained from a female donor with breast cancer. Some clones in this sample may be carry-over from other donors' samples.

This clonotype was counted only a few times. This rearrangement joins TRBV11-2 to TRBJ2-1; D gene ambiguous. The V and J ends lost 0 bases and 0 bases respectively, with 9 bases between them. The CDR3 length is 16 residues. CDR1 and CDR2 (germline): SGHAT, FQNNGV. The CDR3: CASSLDGRSSYNEQFF. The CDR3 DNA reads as TGTGCCAGCAGCTTAGATGGCAGGAGCTCCTACAATGAGCAGTTCTTC.

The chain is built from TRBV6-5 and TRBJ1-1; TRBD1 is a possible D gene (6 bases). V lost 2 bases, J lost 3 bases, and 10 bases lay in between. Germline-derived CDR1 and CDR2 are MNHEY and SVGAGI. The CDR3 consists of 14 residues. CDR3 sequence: CASSYGGADTEAFF. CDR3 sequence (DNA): TGTGCCAGCAGTTACGGGGGCGCGGACACTGAAGCTTTCTTT.

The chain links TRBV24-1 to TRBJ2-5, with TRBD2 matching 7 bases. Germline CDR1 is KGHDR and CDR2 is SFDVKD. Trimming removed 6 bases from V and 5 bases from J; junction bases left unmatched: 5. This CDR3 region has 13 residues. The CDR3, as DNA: TGTGCCACCAGTTTAGCGGGTGGGGAGACCCAGTACTTC. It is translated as CATSLAGGETQYF.

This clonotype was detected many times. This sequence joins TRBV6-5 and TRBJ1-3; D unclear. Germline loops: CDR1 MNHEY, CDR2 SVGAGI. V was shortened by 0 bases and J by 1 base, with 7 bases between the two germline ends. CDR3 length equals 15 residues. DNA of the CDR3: TGTGCCAGCAGTTACTCGATACTATCTGGAAACACCATATATTTT. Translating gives CASSYSILSGNTIYF.

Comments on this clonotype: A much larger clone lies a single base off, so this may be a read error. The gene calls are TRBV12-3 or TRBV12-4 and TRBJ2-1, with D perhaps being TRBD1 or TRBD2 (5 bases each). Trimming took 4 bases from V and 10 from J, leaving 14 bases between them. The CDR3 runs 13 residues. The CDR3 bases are TGTGCCAGCAGTTCCGGGGCTAGAGGAGAGCAGTTCTTC. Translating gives CASSSGARGEQFF.

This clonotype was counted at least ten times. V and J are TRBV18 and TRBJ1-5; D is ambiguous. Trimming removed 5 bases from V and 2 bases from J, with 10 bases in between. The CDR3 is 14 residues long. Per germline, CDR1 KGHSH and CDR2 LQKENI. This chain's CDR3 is CASSVSVGNQPQHF. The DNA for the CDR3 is TGTGCCAGCTCAGTCAGTGTCGGCAATCAGCCCCAGCATTTT.

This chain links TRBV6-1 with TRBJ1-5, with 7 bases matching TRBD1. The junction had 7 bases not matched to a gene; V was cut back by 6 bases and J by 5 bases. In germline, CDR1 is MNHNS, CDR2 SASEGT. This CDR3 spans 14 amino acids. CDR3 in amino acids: CASRLTGNDQPQHF. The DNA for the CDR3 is TGTGCCAGCAGATTGACAGGGAATGATCAGCCCCAGCATTTT.

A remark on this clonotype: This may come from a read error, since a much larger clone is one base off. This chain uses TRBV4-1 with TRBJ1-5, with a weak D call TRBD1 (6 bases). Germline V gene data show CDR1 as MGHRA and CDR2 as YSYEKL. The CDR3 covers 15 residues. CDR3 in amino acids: CASSQDRGWNRPQHF. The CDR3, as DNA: TGCGCCAGCAGCCAAGACAGGGGTTGGAATCGGCCCCAGCATTTT.

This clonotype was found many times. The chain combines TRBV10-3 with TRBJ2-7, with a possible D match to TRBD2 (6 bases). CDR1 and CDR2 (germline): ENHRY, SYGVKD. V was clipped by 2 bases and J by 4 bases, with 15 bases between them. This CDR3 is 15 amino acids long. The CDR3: CAISEGPLGSYEQYF. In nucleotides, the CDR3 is TGTGCCATCAGTGAGGGTCCACTCGGGAGTTACGAGCAGTACTTC.

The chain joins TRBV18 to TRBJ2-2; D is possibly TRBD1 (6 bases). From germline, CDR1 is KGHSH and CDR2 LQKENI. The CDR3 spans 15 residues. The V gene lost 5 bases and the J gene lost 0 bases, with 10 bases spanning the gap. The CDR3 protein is CASSAGTSNTGELFF. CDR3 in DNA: TGTGCCAGCTCAGCAGGGACATCGAACACCGGGGAGCTGTTTTTT.

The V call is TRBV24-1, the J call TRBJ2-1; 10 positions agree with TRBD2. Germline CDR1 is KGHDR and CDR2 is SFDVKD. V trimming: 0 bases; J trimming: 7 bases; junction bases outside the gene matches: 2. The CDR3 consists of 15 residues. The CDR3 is CATSDLTSGANEQFF. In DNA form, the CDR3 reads TGTGCCACCAGTGATTTGACTAGCGGGGCAAATGAGCAGTTCTTC.